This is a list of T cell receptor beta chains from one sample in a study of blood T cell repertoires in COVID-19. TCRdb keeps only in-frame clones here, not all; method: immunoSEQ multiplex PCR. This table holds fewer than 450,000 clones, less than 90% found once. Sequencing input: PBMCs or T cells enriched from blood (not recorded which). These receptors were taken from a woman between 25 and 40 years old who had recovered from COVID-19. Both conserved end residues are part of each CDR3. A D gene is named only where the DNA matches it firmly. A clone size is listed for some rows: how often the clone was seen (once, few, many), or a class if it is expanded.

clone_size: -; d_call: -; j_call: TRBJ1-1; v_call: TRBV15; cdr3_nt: TGTGCCACCAGCGACCCAGGACGGGATGCTTTCTTT; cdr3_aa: CATSDPGRDAFF
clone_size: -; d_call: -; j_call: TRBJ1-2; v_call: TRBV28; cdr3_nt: TGTGCCAGCAGTTTACAGACAAATGGCTACACCTTC; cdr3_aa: CASSLQTNGYTF
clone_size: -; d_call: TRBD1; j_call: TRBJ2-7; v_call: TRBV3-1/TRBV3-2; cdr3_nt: TGTGCCAGCAGCCAGGGACAGGGGTTCTCCTACGAGCAGTACTTC; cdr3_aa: CASSQGQGFSYEQYF
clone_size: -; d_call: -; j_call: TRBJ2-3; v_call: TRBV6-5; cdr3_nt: TGTGCCAGCAGTTGGGGGGGGCGCACAGATACGCAGTATTTT; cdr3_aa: CASSWGGRTDTQYF
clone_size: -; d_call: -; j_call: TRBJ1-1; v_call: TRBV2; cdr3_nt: TGTGCCAGCAATCTTGCGGGACGGGAGGAAGCTTTCTTT; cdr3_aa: CASNLAGREEAFF
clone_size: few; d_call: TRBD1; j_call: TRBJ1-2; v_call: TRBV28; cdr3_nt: TGTGCCAGCAGACCACAGGGGGCAGTCTATGGCTACACCTTC; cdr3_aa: CASRPQGAVYGYTF
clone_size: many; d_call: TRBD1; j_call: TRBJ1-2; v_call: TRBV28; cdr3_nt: TGTGCCAGCAGTCCCGGACAGGGATTCTATGGCTACACCTTC; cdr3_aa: CASSPGQGFYGYTF
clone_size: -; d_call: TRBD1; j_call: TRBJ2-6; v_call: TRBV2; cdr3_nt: TGTGCCAGCAGTGAAATTGGGACAGGGTCCGGGGCCAACGTCCTGACTTTC; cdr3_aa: CASSEIGTGSGANVLTF
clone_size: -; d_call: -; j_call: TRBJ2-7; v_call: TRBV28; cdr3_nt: TGTGCCAGCAGTTTGCGAGGACTGACGGGGTACGTAGAGCAGTACTTC; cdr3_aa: CASSLRGLTGYVEQYF
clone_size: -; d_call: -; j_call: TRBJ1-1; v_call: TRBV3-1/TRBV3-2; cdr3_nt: TGTGCCAGCAGCGCATACAGGACGAACACTGAAGCTTTCTTT; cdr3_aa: CASSAYRTNTEAFF
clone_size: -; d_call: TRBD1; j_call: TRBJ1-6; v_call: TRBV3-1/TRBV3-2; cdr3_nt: TGTGCCAGCAGCCAATCCGGGACAGGGGGTTGGTCCTATAATTCACCCCTCCACTTT; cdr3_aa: CASSQSGTGGWSYNSPLHF
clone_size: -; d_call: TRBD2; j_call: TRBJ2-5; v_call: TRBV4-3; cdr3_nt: TGCGCCAGCAGCCAAGAACGGGGGGACCTCCAAGAGACCCAGTACTTC; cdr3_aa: CASSQERGDLQETQYF
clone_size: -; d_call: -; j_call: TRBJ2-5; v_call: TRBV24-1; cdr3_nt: TGTGCCACCAGTGATTCCGGGGGACAGAGCCAAGAGACCCAGTACTTC; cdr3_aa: CATSDSGGQSQETQYF
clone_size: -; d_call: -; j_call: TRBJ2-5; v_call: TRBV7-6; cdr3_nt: TGTGCCAGCAGCTTAGCGCACAGGGATGTCGAGACCCAGTACTTC; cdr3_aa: CASSLAHRDVETQYF
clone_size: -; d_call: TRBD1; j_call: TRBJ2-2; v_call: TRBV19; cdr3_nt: TGTGCCACTCAACAGGGGGTAGTAACCGGGGAGCTGTTTTTT; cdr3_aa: CATQQGVVTGELFF
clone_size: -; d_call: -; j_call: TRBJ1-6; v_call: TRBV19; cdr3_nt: TGTGCCAGTAGTATCGTAGGCGATGGAGGTTCACCCCTCCACTTT; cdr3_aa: CASSIVGDGGSPLHF
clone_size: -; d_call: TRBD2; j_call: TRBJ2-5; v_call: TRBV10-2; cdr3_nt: TGCGCCAGCAGGCGGGTGGGACTAGCGGGGGGTCGAGGCCCAGAGACCCAGTACTTC; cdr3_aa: CASRRVGLAGGRGPETQYF
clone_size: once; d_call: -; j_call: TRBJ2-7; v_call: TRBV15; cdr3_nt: TGTGCCACCAGCAGAGTAGGGGGGGAGTACGAGCAGTACTTC; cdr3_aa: CATSRVGGEYEQYF
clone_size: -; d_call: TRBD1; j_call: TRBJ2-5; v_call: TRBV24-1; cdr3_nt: TGTGCCACCAGTGACCTGGACAGGACGCGAGAGACCCAGTACTTC; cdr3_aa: CATSDLDRTRETQYF
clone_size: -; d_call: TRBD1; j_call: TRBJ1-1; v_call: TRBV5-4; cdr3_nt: TGTGCCAGCAGGGCCGGGACAGGGGTTTGGAGTGACACTGAAGCTTTCTTT; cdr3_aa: CASRAGTGVWSDTEAFF
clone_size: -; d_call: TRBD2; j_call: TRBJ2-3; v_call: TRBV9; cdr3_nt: TGTGCCAGCAGCGTAGCTAGCGGGGCCGCAGATACGCAGTATTTT; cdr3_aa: CASSVASGAADTQYF
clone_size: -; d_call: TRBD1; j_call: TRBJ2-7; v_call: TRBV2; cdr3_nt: TGTGCCAGCAGTGTGGGACAGGAGTACTACGAGCAGTACTTC; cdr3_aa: CASSVGQEYYEQYF
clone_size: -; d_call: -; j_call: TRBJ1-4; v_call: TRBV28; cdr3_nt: TGTGCCAGCAGTTTAGGGGCCTCTAATGAAAAACTGTTTTTT; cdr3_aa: CASSLGASNEKLFF
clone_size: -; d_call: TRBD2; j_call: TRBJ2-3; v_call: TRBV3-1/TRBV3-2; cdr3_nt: TGTGCCAGCAGCCTGGCCCTAGCGGGGGTGACAGATACGCAGTATTTT; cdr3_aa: CASSLALAGVTDTQYF
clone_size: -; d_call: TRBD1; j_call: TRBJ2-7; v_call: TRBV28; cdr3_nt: TGTGCCTCCCTCCGGGACAGCTACGAGCAGTACTTC; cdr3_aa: CASLRDSYEQYF
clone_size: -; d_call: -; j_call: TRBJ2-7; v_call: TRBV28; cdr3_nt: TGTGCCAGCAGGAGGCCCGGGACTCTTTCCTACGAGCAGTACTTC; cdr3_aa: CASRRPGTLSYEQYF
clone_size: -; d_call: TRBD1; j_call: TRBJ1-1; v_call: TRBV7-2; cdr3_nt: TGTGCCAGCAGCTCAGGACAGGGGAGGGGTAATACTGAAGCTTTCTTT; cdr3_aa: CASSSGQGRGNTEAFF
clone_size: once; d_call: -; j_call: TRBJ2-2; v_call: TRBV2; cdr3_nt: TGTGCCAGCAGTGAAAGGAGGAATACCGGGGAGCTGTTTTTT; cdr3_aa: CASSERRNTGELFF
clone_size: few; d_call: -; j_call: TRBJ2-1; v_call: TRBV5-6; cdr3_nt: TGTGCCAGCAGCCCGGGAGCGGGCTACAATGAGCAGTTCTTC; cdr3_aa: CASSPGAGYNEQFF
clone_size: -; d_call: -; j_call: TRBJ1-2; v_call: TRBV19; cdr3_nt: TGTGCCAGTAGTATGGCGGCGACTAACTATGGCTACACCTTC; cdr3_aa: CASSMAATNYGYTF
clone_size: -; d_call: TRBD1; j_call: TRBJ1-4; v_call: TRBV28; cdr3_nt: TGTGCCAGCAGTCTCGGGACAGGCCATATCGAAAAACTGTTTTTT; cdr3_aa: CASSLGTGHIEKLFF
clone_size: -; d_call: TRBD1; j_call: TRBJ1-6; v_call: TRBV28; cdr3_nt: TGTGCCAGCAGTGGGACAGGGTCGAATTCACCCCTCCACTTT; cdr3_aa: CASSGTGSNSPLHF
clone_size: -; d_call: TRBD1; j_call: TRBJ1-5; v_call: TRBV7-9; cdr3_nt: TGTGCCAGCAGTTTGTCAGGGGGCTCTGGGCATCAGCCCCAGCATTTT; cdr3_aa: CASSLSGGSGHQPQHF
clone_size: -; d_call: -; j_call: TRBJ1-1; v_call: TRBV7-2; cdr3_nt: TGTGCCAGCAGAGTTACAGGGACGAACACTGAAGCTTTCTTT; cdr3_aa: CASRVTGTNTEAFF
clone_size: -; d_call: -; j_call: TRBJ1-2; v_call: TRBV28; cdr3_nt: TGTGCCAGCAGTTCCCCCCCCGGACAGCCTTCTAGTGGCTACACCTTC; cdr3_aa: CASSSPPGQPSSGYTF
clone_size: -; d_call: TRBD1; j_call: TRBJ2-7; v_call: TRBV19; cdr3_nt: TGTGCCAGTAGTCCAGGACAGGGCCGCGAGCAGTACTTC; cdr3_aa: CASSPGQGREQYF
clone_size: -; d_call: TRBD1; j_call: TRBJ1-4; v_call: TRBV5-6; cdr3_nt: TGTGCCAGCAGCTTAGGACAGGGAGGTGAAAAACTGTTTTTT; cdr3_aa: CASSLGQGGEKLFF
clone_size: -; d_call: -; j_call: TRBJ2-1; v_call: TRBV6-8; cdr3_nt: TGTGCCAGCAGAATGACTTACCACTCCTACAATGAGCAGTTCTTC; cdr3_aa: CASRMTYHSYNEQFF
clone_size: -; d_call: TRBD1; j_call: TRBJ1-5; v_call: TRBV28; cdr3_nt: TGTGCCAGCAGTCCCGGGACAGGGTTCGGAGGCAATCAGCCCCAGCATTTT; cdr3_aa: CASSPGTGFGGNQPQHF
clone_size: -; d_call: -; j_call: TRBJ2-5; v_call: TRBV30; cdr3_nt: TGTGCCTGGATACAGGGACGGGAGACCCAGTACTTC; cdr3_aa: CAWIQGRETQYF
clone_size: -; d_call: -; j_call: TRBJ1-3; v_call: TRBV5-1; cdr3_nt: TGCGCCAGCAGCTGGGCTTCGGACAGTTTCTCTGGAAACACCATATATTTT; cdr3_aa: CASSWASDSFSGNTIYF
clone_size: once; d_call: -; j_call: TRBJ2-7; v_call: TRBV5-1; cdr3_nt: TGCGCCAGCAGCGGGGACACAACAAAATACGAGCAGTACTTC; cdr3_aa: CASSGDTTKYEQYF
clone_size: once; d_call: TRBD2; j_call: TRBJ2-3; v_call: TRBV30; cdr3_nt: TGTGCCTGGAGTGTACTAGCGGGGGGGCAGGGGACAGATACGCAGTATTTT; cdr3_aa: CAWSVLAGGQGTDTQYF
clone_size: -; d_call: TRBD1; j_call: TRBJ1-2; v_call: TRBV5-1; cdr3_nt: TGCGCCAGCAGCCCGGAGGGCGGACAGGGAAACTATGGCTACACCTTC; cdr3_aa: CASSPEGGQGNYGYTF
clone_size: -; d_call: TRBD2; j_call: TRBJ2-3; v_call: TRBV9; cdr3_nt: TGTGCCAGCAGCGTGCGAGGGCTAGCGGGGGCAGATACGCAGTATTTT; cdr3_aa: CASSVRGLAGADTQYF
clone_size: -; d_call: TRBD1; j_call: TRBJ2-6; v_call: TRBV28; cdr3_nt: TGTGCCAGCAGTCCGGGACAGGGACCCTCTGGGGCCAACGTCCTGACTTTC; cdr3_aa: CASSPGQGPSGANVLTF
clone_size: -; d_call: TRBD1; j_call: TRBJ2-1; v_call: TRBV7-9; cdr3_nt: TGTGCCAGCAGCTCCAGGGGGCAGTTAGGCTCCTACAATGAGCAGTTCTTC; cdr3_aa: CASSSRGQLGSYNEQFF